This passage covers 28 T cell receptor beta chains from one sample sequenced in a study of neoadjuvant nivolumab and ipilimumab in lung cancer. The table came from immunoSEQ multiplex PCR; TCRdb's copy has only in-frame clones and leaves some out. The sample records 25,000 to 35,000 clones, under 85% being singletons. Here the sequenced sample was tumor tissue, taken after neoadjuvant nivolumab, alone or with ipilimumab, at or shortly before surgery. Receptor source: an adult with non-small cell lung cancer.

The chain employs TRBV5-4 and TRBJ2-3, with 7 positions matching TRBD1. After removal of 4 bases from V and 5 bases from J, the junction contained 10 bases not matched to a gene. Germline-derived CDR1 and CDR2 are SGHNT and YYREEE (reference sequence). This CDR3 is built from 15 residues. The CDR3 loop is CASSDPGQPGDTQYF. CDR3 nucleotides: TGTGCCAGCAGCGACCCGGGACAGCCGGGAGATACGCAGTATTTT.

The chain has TRBV7-9 and TRBJ1-1; D not certain. With 2 bases removed from V and 3 bases from J, the gap between germline ends came to 10 bases. The CDR3 length is 14 residues. Germline CDR1 reads SEHNR; CDR2 reads FQNEAQ (reference sequence). CDR3 loop: CASSLSTSYTEAFF. The CDR3 DNA sequence: TGTGCCAGCAGCTTATCAACAAGTTACACTGAAGCTTTCTTT.

The chain is built from TRBV2 and TRBJ2-7; 9 bases align to TRBD1. This CDR3 region has 14 residues. Germline V gives CDR1 SNHLY, CDR2 FYNNEI. With V trimmed by 6 bases and J by 6 bases, 9 bases remained unmatched. The CDR3 reads CASRQTGGWVEQYF. DNA of the CDR3: TGTGCCAGCAGGCAGACAGGGGGGTGGGTCGAGCAGTACTTC.

This chain joins TRBV10-2 and TRBJ2-2; no definite D call. The CDR3 is 12 amino acids. Deletions cut 3 bases from V and 5 bases from J, with 4 bases between. In germline, CDR1 is WSHSY, CDR2 SAAADI. The CDR3 DNA follows: TGCGCCAGCAGTGAAGGGACCGGGGAGCTGTTTTTT. Protein sequence: CASSEGTGELFF.

The chain is built from TRBV4-1 and TRBJ2-1; 15 bases map to TRBD2. There are 15 residues in the CDR3. Germline CDR1 reads MGHRA; CDR2 reads YSYEKL. The V gene end was trimmed by 5 bases and the J gene end by 9 bases; junction bases not matched to a gene: 5. The CDR3 sequence is CASSSGTSGGIEQFF. DNA of the CDR3: TGCGCCAGCAGCTCCGGGACTAGCGGGGGGATTGAGCAGTTCTTC.

The chain recombines TRBV5-6 with TRBJ1-5; D might be TRBD1 (5 bases). Trimming removed 3 bases from V and 6 bases from J, with 16 bases in between. CDR3 length equals 15 residues. The V gene's germline CDR1 is SGHDT and CDR2 YYEEEE. CDR3 nucleotides: TGTGCCAGCAGCTCCTGGGGCCTCGTGGGTCAGCCCCAGCATTTT. It yields the protein CASSSWGLVGQPQHF.

The rearrangement uses TRBV18 and TRBJ2-3, with 10 bases lining up with TRBD2. The V gene's germline CDR1 is KGHSH and CDR2 LQKENI. This CDR3 comprises 15 residues. V shed 3 bases and J 4 bases; nucleotides not matched to a gene: 4. The CDR3: CASSPLAGVPDTQYF. In DNA form, the CDR3 reads TGTGCCAGCTCACCTCTAGCGGGAGTCCCAGATACGCAGTATTTT.

CDR3 residues: CSVDRAGQGYEQYF. The CDR3, as DNA: TGCAGCGTTGACCGAGCGGGACAGGGCTACGAGCAGTACTTC. The rearrangement joins TRBV29-1 to TRBJ2-7, with 9 nucleotides matching TRBD1. Trimming removed 3 bases from V and 3 bases from J; junction bases left unmatched: 6. The length of the CDR3 is 14 residues. CDR1 and CDR2 from the germline V gene are SQVTM and ANQGSEA.

Note on this clone: The same CDR3 arises from other DNA sequences in this sample as well. The chain joins TRBV5-1 to TRBJ1-6, with TRBD1 matching over 10 bases. Germline CDR1 reads SGHRS; CDR2 reads YFSETQ. The trim removed 4 bases at V and 8 bases at J, leaving 6 bases unmatched. The CDR3 has 15 residues. CDR3 region: CASSPGGQGDSPLHF. Written as DNA, the CDR3 is TGCGCCAGCAGCCCGGGCGGACAGGGGGATTCACCCCTCCACTTT.

This rearrangement joins TRBV6-1 to TRBJ2-7; the D gene is possibly TRBD1 (5 bases). The CDR3 has 14 amino acids. Trimming removed 2 bases from V and 3 bases from J, with 11 bases in between. Germline V gene lookup returns CDR1 MNHNS and CDR2 SASEGT. The CDR3 sequence: CASSESPGIYEQYF. For the CDR3, the DNA is TGTGCCAGCAGTGAATCGCCAGGGATCTACGAGCAGTACTTC.

The J gene is TRBJ2-1, the V gene TRBV5-4; either TRBD1 or TRBD2 may supply D (5 bases each). Between the trimmed V and J ends, which lost 0 bases and 6 bases, there was a span of 22 bases. Germline assignment: CDR1 SGHNT and CDR2 YYREEE (reference sequence). CDR3 size: 18 residues. DNA of the CDR3: TGTGCCAGCAGCTTGGGTCTTTTCGGGTCTTTGGGGACCAATGAGCAGTTCTTC. Translation gives CASSLGLFGSLGTNEQFF.

V gene TRBV30 combines with J gene TRBJ2-7, with 7 positions matching TRBD2. Germline CDR1 GTSNPN, CDR2 SVGIG (reference sequence). The CDR3 length is 14 residues. CDR3 in amino acids: CAHTPRAGLYEQYF. In DNA form, the CDR3 reads TGTGCTCATACCCCGCGAGCGGGACTGTACGAGCAGTACTTC.

This sequence joins TRBV7-9 and TRBJ2-1, with TRBD2 matching 8 bases. The CDR3 runs 16 residues. V lost 4 bases and J lost 0; bases outside the gene matches: 5. Looked up from germline, CDR1 is SEHNR and CDR2 is FQNEAQ (reference sequence). The CDR3 nucleotides read TGTGCCAGCAGCTCCCCTAGCGGGCGCTCCTACAATGAGCAGTTCTTC. This sequence encodes CASSSPSGRSYNEQFF.

J is TRBJ1-1 and V is TRBV6-5; TRBD1 might be the D (6 bases). CDR3 length: 13 amino acids. Trimming took 5 bases from V and 5 from J, leaving 12 bases between them. Per germline, CDR1 MNHEY and CDR2 SVGAGI. As DNA, the CDR3 is TGTGCCAGCAGTCCCAGGGGAGAGACTGAAGCTTTCTTT. Protein sequence: CASSPRGETEAFF.

V usage is TRBV11-2 and J usage is TRBJ2-7; 7 bases line up with TRBD1. The V and J ends lost 6 bases and 5 bases, in that order; junction bases with no gene match: 10. CDR3 length: 14 amino acids. The V gene's germline CDR1 is SGHAT and CDR2 FQNNGV. The CDR3 nucleotides are TGTGCCAGCAGTCGAAGCAGGGGGTTCAACGAGCAGTACTTC. It specifies CASSRSRGFNEQYF.

The chain combines TRBV29-1 with TRBJ1-4; D may be TRBD1 (5 bases). Germline CDR1 and CDR2: SQVTM and ANQGSEA. The germline V and J ends were trimmed by 7 bases and 6 bases, with 12 bases remaining between them. The CDR3 loop spans 12 amino acids. The CDR3 here is CSGRAPDEKLFF. In DNA form, the CDR3 reads TGCAGCGGCAGGGCCCCGGATGAAAAACTGTTTTTT.

This clone was seen just once. V usage is TRBV7-2 and J usage is TRBJ2-7; the D call may be TRBD1 or TRBD2 (6 bases each). The CDR3 runs 16 residues. From germline, CDR1 is SGHTA and CDR2 FQGNSA. The germline V and J ends were trimmed by 2 bases and 2 bases, with 16 bases remaining between them. CDR3 sequence: CASSLISGAGTYEQYF. The CDR3, as DNA: TGTGCCAGCAGCTTAATCTCGGGGGCCGGTACCTACGAGCAGTACTTC.

V gene TRBV5-4 combines with J gene TRBJ2-1, with D hard to call. Per the germline V gene, CDR1 is SGHNT and CDR2 is YYREEE (reference sequence). Trimming left V 3 bases short and J 4 bases short, with 5 bases between. The length of the CDR3 is 12 residues. The CDR3 DNA sequence: TGTGCCAGCAGCTCGGATTACAATGAGCAGTTCTTC. Its translation is CASSSDYNEQFF.

V and J are TRBV5-4 and TRBJ2-1, with 8 bases aligning to TRBD2. This CDR3 is built from 16 residues. Germline CDR1 is SGHNT and CDR2 is YYREEE (reference sequence). V dropped 4 bases and J dropped 1; count of bases not matched to a gene: 7. The CDR3 nucleotides are TGTGCCAGCAGCCACCCGACTAGCGAGTCCTACAATGAGCAGTTCTTC. Translation gives CASSHPTSESYNEQFF.

The chain uses TRBV4-1 and TRBJ2-5; no firm D call. Germline loops: CDR1 MGHRA, CDR2 YSYEKL. CDR3 length: 14 amino acids. Trimming stripped 9 bases from V and 1 base from J, with 15 bases between. The CDR3 protein is CASGFTELQETQYF. CDR3 in DNA: TGCGCCAGTGGGTTTACAGAGCTCCAAGAGACCCAGTACTTC.

The rearrangement links TRBV7-2 to TRBJ2-1; D is unresolved. Germline V gives CDR1 SGHTA, CDR2 FQGNSA. Trimming stripped 0 bases from V and 11 bases from J, with 5 bases between. This CDR3 is built from 11 residues. The CDR3 DNA reads as TGTGCCAGCAGCTTAGCCGGAAAGCAGTTCTTC. Residues: CASSLAGKQFF.

This chain connects TRBV28 to TRBJ2-6; D not certain. Germline V gene lookup returns CDR1 MDHEN and CDR2 SYDVKM. CDR3 length: 13 residues. With 4 bases removed from V and 4 bases from J, the gap between germline ends came to 5 bases. CDR3 sequence: CASSSGGANVLTF. The CDR3 nucleotides are TGTGCCAGCAGTTCGGGCGGGGCCAACGTCCTGACTTTC.

The V gene is TRBV7-8, the J gene TRBJ1-3; D is undetermined. CDR3 length: 13 residues. V lost 4 bases and J lost 7, with 11 bases in between. Per germline, CDR1 SGHVS and CDR2 FQNEAQ. The CDR3 coding sequence is TGTGCCAGCAGCTCAGACGGCCTCAACACCATATATTTT. It is translated as CASSSDGLNTIYF.

The V call is TRBV7-9, the J call TRBJ2-7; the D is unclear. The CDR3 totals 12 residues. Germline CDR1 and CDR2: SEHNR and FQNEAQ (reference sequence). The V end was cut by 3 bases, the J end by 3 bases, with 6 bases between. The CDR3 spells CASSFSVYEQYF. The CDR3, as DNA: TGTGCCAGCAGCTTTTCGGTCTACGAGCAGTACTTC.

This CDR3 is CASSLEGRGAYEQYF. The DNA for the CDR3 is TGCGCCAGCAGCTTGGAGGGCAGGGGGGCCTACGAGCAGTACTTC. The chain carries TRBV5-1 and TRBJ2-7; D may be TRBD1 (7 bases). Per germline, CDR1 SGHRS and CDR2 YFSETQ. The CDR3 runs 15 residues. Deletions cut 0 bases from V and 2 bases from J, with 12 bases between.

This rearrangement joins TRBV18 to TRBJ2-7; TRBD1 matches at 7 bases. Germline V gene lookup returns CDR1 KGHSH and CDR2 LQKENI. J lost 5 bases, V lost 3 bases, and 4 bases had no gene match. This CDR3 spans 13 amino acids. CDR3 nucleotide sequence: TGTGCCAGCTCACCTTCCGGGACAGACGAGCAGTACTTC. Translation gives CASSPSGTDEQYF.

V gene TRBV5-4 combines with J gene TRBJ2-1, with 8 bases lining up with TRBD1. The CDR3 loop spans 15 amino acids. In germline, CDR1 is SGHNT, CDR2 YYREEE (reference sequence). Losses at the gene ends were 0 bases for V and 7 bases for J; bases not matched to a gene: 6. CDR3 DNA sequence: TGTGCCAGCAGCTTGGGGCAGGGGGCGTGGAATGAGCAGTTCTTC. Translation: CASSLGQGAWNEQFF.

The V gene is TRBV28, the J gene TRBJ2-7, with D possibly matching TRBD1 (5 bases). The CDR3 is made up of 13 amino acids. Trimming took 6 bases from V and 1 from J, leaving 10 bases between them. Germline CDR1 is MDHEN and CDR2 is SYDVKM. Written as DNA, the CDR3 is TGTGCCAGCAGGCCGACAGTTTCCTACGAGCAGTACTTC. Residues: CASRPTVSYEQYF.